The 30 T cell receptor beta chains below were found in one sample sequenced in a study of STAT5B mutations in CD4+ large granular lymphocyte leukemia. Libraries were prepared by immunoSEQ multiplex PCR; TCRdb keeps only in-frame clonotypes and omits some of them. The table records fewer than 30,000 clones, approximately 80% of them present only once. The sequencing input was CD4+ T cells from blood buffy coats. The receptors come from a human donor in good health.

This chain connects TRBV5-1 to TRBJ2-2, with TRBD1 as a possible D gene (6 bases). The CDR3 runs 15 residues. The V end lost 0 bases, the J end lost 6 bases, and 12 bases lay between the germline ends. CDR1 and CDR2 (germline): SGHRS, YFSETQ. CDR3 sequence reads: CASSLAGRGAGELFF. CDR3 nucleotide sequence: TGCGCCAGCAGCTTGGCCGGCAGGGGCGCCGGGGAGCTGTTTTTT. Full variable domain (outside the CDR3, taken from reference TRBV5-1 and TRBJ2-2): KAGVTQTPRYLIKTRGQQVTLSCSPISGHRSVSWYQQTPGQGLQFLFEYFSETQRNKGNFPGRFSGRQFSNSRSEMNVSTLELGDSALYLCASSLAGRGAGELFFGEGSRLTVL.

The chain has TRBV7-2 and TRBJ1-5, with 7 nucleotides matching TRBD1. This CDR3 is 14 amino acids long. With V trimmed by 4 bases and J by 3 bases, 3 bases remained unmatched. The germline V gene has CDR1 SGHTA and CDR2 FQGNSA. The CDR3 protein is CASSSTGTNQPQHF. The CDR3 region has the DNA TGTGCCAGCAGCTCGACAGGGACCAATCAGCCCCAGCATTTT. The variable domain in full, with the rest retrieved from reference TRBV7-2 and TRBJ1-5, is GAGVSQSPSNKVTEKGKDVELRCDPISGHTALYWYRQSLGQGLEFLIYFQGNSAPDKSGLPSDRFSAERTGGSVSTLTIQRTQQEDSAVYLCASSSTGTNQPQHFGDGTRLSIL.

This chain connects TRBV10-1 to TRBJ2-1, with TRBD2 matching over 14 bases. With V trimmed by 8 bases and J by 8 bases, 2 bases remained unmatched. CDR1 WNHNN and CDR2 SYGVQD come from the germline V gene (reference sequence). This CDR3 contains 13 residues. CDR3 residues: CASGTSGSDEQFF. The CDR3 DNA reads as TGCGCCAGCGGGACTAGCGGGAGCGATGAGCAGTTCTTC.

The V call is TRBV2, the J call TRBJ2-2; unclear D gene. This CDR3 has 12 residues. The V end lost 5 bases, the J end lost 5 bases, and 6 bases lay between the germline ends. Germline loops: CDR1 SNHLY, CDR2 FYNNEI. CDR3 DNA sequence: TGTGCCAGCAGTCGCCGGACCGGGGAGCTGTTTTTT. Its translation: CASSRRTGELFF.

The chain uses TRBV9 and TRBJ2-2; no clear D gene. V was shortened by 3 bases and J by 0 bases, with 6 bases between the two germline ends. Germline CDR1 is SGDLS and CDR2 is YYNGEE. The CDR3 contains 14 residues. The CDR3, as DNA: TGTGCCAGCAGCGACAGAACGAACACCGGGGAGCTGTTTTTT. Amino acid sequence: CASSDRTNTGELFF.

This clone was observed a single time. This rearrangement joins TRBV28 to TRBJ2-7; no definite D call. CDR1 is MDHEN, CDR2 SYDVKM, per germline. Trimming pared 1 base from V and 3 bases from J, leaving 7 bases between. The CDR3 is 13 amino acids. The CDR3 DNA reads TGTGCCAGCAGTTTATCCCCTAGCTACGAGCAGTACGTC. Translated, it gives CASSLSPSYEQYV.

This clone came up a few times. The rearrangement links TRBV12-5 to TRBJ1-1; D possibly corresponds to TRBD1 (5 bases). Trimming removed 5 bases at V and 1 base at J, with 8 bases between. Germline V gene sequence: CDR1 LGHNT, CDR2 FRNRAP. The CDR3 length is 13 residues. This CDR3 is CASGGGGNTEAFF. The DNA for the CDR3 is TGTGCTAGTGGTGGCGGGGGGAACACTGAAGCTTTCTTT.

The genes are TRBV28 and TRBJ2-1, with D perhaps TRBD2 (5 bases). This CDR3 has 13 amino acids. V lost 5 bases, J lost 8 bases, and 13 bases lay in between. Germline assignment: CDR1 MDHEN and CDR2 SYDVKM. Here the CDR3 DNA reads TGTGCCAGCAGTCCCCCCGGGGTCCATGAGCAGTTCTTC. As protein: CASSPPGVHEQFF.

The V and J genes are TRBV7-2 and TRBJ1-1; 7 bases are a match to TRBD1. V was pared by 4 bases and J by 0 bases, with 5 bases of the junction left unmatched. Germline V gene sequence: CDR1 SGHTA, CDR2 FQGNSA. The CDR3 has 15 residues. The CDR3 region has the DNA TGTGCCAGCAGCTCCCAGGGGGGAATGAACACTGAAGCTTTCTTT. This encodes CASSSQGGMNTEAFF.

The rearrangement links TRBV6-1 to TRBJ1-6; no definite D call. Looked up from germline, CDR1 is MNHNS and CDR2 is SASEGT. The CDR3 has 14 residues. Trimming took 6 bases from V and 6 from J, leaving 12 bases between them. The CDR3 bases are TGTGCCAGCAGCGACATCGGTCCTAATTCACCCCTCCACTTT. Protein: CASSDIGPNSPLHF.

The chain carries TRBV10-3 and TRBJ1-2, with unresolved D. Looked up from germline, CDR1 is ENHRY and CDR2 is SYGVKD. CDR3 length: 13 amino acids. V was clipped by 3 bases and J by 7 bases, with 12 bases between them. The chain's CDR3 is CAISEITAPGYTF. The CDR3 coding sequence is TGTGCCATCAGTGAAATAACGGCTCCTGGCTACACCTTC.

The chain combines TRBV27 with TRBJ2-7; tentatively, D is TRBD2 (5 bases). This CDR3 region has 17 residues. The V and J ends lost 5 bases and 2 bases respectively, with 22 bases between them. Germline CDR1 is MNHEY and CDR2 is SMNVEV (reference sequence). This CDR3 reads CASSPNPDFSTPYEQYF. CDR3 nucleotide sequence: TGTGCCAGCAGTCCCAACCCGGACTTTTCTACCCCCTACGAGCAGTACTTC.

This clone is a singleton in its sample. The chain uses TRBV10-3 and TRBJ1-6; 11 bases map to TRBD1. V dropped 6 bases and J dropped 9; count of bases not matched to a gene: 7. Germline V gives CDR1 ENHRY, CDR2 SYGVKD. This CDR3 is 15 amino acids long. CDR3 amino acids: CAISSGQGASSPLHF. CDR3 DNA sequence: TGTGCCATCAGCTCAGGACAGGGGGCATCTTCACCCCTCCACTTT.

The chain uses TRBV19 and TRBJ2-2; D ambiguous. Trimming removed 4 bases from V and 6 bases from J, with 12 bases in between. This CDR3 comprises 14 residues. Germline lookup yields CDR1 LNHDA and CDR2 SQIVND (reference sequence). CDR3 sequence reads: CASSKRTAPGELFF. CDR3 DNA: TGTGCCAGTAGTAAAAGGACGGCCCCCGGGGAGCTGTTTTTT.

The gene calls are TRBV14 and TRBJ2-1; 9 bases line up with TRBD2. V lost 4 bases to trimming and J lost 10 bases; unmatched junction nucleotides: 8. The CDR3 covers 14 residues. From germline, CDR1 is SGHDN and CDR2 FVKESK. CDR3: CASSRWPTSGEQFF. As DNA, the CDR3 is TGTGCCAGCAGCCGCTGGCCGACTAGCGGAGAGCAGTTCTTC. Drawing the rest from reference TRBV14 and TRBJ2-1, the complete variable domain is EAGVTQFPSHSVIEKGQTVTLRCDPISGHDNLYWYRRVMGKEIKFLLHFVKESKQDESGMPNNRFLAERTGGTYSTLKVQPAELEDSGVYFCASSRWPTSGEQFFGPGTRLTVL.

The genes are TRBV9 and TRBJ2-1, with D perhaps TRBD1 or TRBD2 (6 bases each). V was cut by 4 bases and J by 1 base, with 12 bases left in between. The CDR3 has 15 amino acids. Looked up from germline, CDR1 is SGDLS and CDR2 is YYNGEE. CDR3 residues: CASSLEGGSYNEQFF. The CDR3 DNA is TGTGCCAGCAGCTTAGAAGGGGGGTCCTACAATGAGCAGTTCTTC. Filled out from reference TRBV9 and TRBJ2-1, the complete variable domain reads DSGVTQTPKHLITATGQRVTLRCSPRSGDLSVYWYQQSLDQGLQFLIQYYNGEERAKGNILERFSAQQFPDLHSELNLSSLELGDSALYFCASSLEGGSYNEQFFGPGTRLTVL.

The J gene is TRBJ1-5, the V gene TRBV6-1; weak D call: TRBD1 (5 bases). V lost 4 bases to trimming and J lost 6 bases, with 13 bases between them. The CDR3 covers 14 residues. From germline, CDR1 is MNHNS and CDR2 SASEGT. The CDR3 protein is CASSAQGTLQPQHF. The CDR3, as DNA: TGTGCCAGCAGTGCCCAGGGAACCCTTCAGCCCCAGCATTTT.

This clone was detected a few times. J is TRBJ1-3 and V is TRBV21-1; the table calls TRBD1, which could not be checked here. TRBV21-1 is tagged as a pseudogene. This CDR3 region has 15 residues. The DNA of the CDR3 is TGTGCCAGCAGCAAACTTCAGGGCCCGGGAAACACCATATATTTT. This encodes CASSKLQGPGNTIYF.

The V call is TRBV6-1, the J call TRBJ2-7, with 8 bases identical to TRBD1. There are 15 residues in the CDR3. Germline loops: CDR1 MNHNS, CDR2 SASEGT. Losses at the gene ends were 4 bases for V and 6 bases for J; bases not matched to a gene: 11. The CDR3 here is CASSGGTGPPGEQYF. The DNA of the CDR3 is TGTGCCAGCAGTGGGGGGACAGGACCCCCCGGCGAGCAGTACTTC.

The chain combines TRBV9 with TRBJ1-1; 7 nucleotides match TRBD1. Per the germline V gene, CDR1 is SGDLS and CDR2 is YYNGEE. The CDR3 covers 14 residues. The V and J ends lost 6 bases and 0 bases, in that order; junction bases with no gene match: 5. CDR3 loop: CASTGTEMNTEAFF. The CDR3, as DNA: TGTGCCAGCACCGGGACAGAAATGAACACTGAAGCTTTCTTT.

The CDR3, as DNA: TGTGCCAGCAGTGACAGACAGGGGGGAAACTATGGCTACACCTTC. Encoded protein: CASSDRQGGNYGYTF. The chain is built from TRBV6-1 and TRBJ1-2; TRBD1 matches at 9 bases. Per the germline V gene, CDR1 is MNHNS and CDR2 is SASEGT. V lost 3 bases and J lost 2; bases outside the gene matches: 4. The length of the CDR3 is 15 residues.

The chain joins TRBV15 to TRBJ1-1; D remains ambiguous. This CDR3 comprises 14 residues. CDR1 and CDR2 from the germline V gene are LNHNV and YYDKDF (reference sequence). V was cut by 0 bases and J by 6 bases, with 11 bases left in between. The CDR3 region is CATSREIGQPEAFF. In nucleotides, the CDR3 is TGTGCCACCAGCAGAGAGATCGGGCAGCCTGAAGCTTTCTTT.

The chain combines TRBV20-1 with TRBJ1-1; 7 positions match TRBD1. The V gene's germline CDR1 is DFQATT and CDR2 SNEGSKA (reference sequence). This CDR3 comprises 11 residues. After removal of 6 bases from V and 7 bases from J, the junction contained 5 bases not matched to a gene. CDR3 residues: CSADRDNEAFF. DNA for the CDR3: TGCAGTGCAGACAGGGATAATGAAGCTTTCTTT.

This clone showed up just a few times. The chain couples TRBV9 to TRBJ2-2; 14 bases fit TRBD2. Trimming at V came to 3 bases and at J to 5 bases, leaving 0 bases not matched to a gene. In germline, CDR1 is SGDLS, CDR2 YYNGEE. The CDR3 is 15 residues long. CDR3 sequence (DNA): TGTGCCAGCAGCGGGACTAGCGGGGGGACCGGGGAGCTGTTTTTT. Protein: CASSGTSGGTGELFF. Based on the CDR3 plus reference TRBV9 and TRBJ2-2, the full variable domain is DSGVTQTPKHLITATGQRVTLRCSPRSGDLSVYWYQQSLDQGLQFLIQYYNGEERAKGNILERFSAQQFPDLHSELNLSSLELGDSALYFCASSGTSGGTGELFFGEGSRLTVL.

J is TRBJ1-2 and V is TRBV2; 7 positions match TRBD1. This CDR3 is 15 amino acids long. The V gene's germline CDR1 is SNHLY and CDR2 FYNNEI. With V trimmed by 3 bases and J by 0 bases, 4 bases remained unmatched. The CDR3 reads CASSEFTGANYGYTF. Here the CDR3 DNA reads TGTGCCAGCAGTGAGTTTACAGGGGCTAACTATGGCTACACCTTC.

The J gene is TRBJ1-6, the V gene TRBV7-2; D is possibly TRBD1 (5 bases). The CDR3 covers 15 residues. V was shortened by 1 base and J by 7 bases, with 11 bases between the two germline ends. Germline assignment: CDR1 SGHTA and CDR2 FQGNSA. The CDR3 protein is CASSLGGGGNSPLHF. In DNA, the CDR3 is TGTGCCAGCAGCTTAGGCGGGGGTGGGAATTCACCCCTCCACTTT.

The V and J genes are TRBV5-1 and TRBJ2-1; D not resolved. CDR1 and CDR2 (germline): SGHRS, YFSETQ. The CDR3 length is 14 residues. With 4 bases removed from V and 8 bases from J, the gap between germline ends came to 16 bases. CDR3 protein: CASSPAGTLDEQFF. The CDR3 region has the DNA TGCGCCAGCAGCCCCGCCGGTACGCTCGATGAGCAGTTCTTC.

This clone has a single count. V usage is TRBV7-2 and J usage is TRBJ1-4, with 7 bases lining up with TRBD1. V was pared by 2 bases and J by 7 bases, with 13 bases of the junction left unmatched. The CDR3 is made up of 17 amino acids. Germline values: CDR1 SGHTA, CDR2 FQGNSA. The chain's CDR3 is CASSLRGGGLIGEKLFF. CDR3 DNA sequence: TGTGCCAGCAGCTTAAGAGGGGGCGGCCTCATCGGTGAAAAACTGTTTTTT.

V is TRBV10-3 and J is TRBJ2-5, with 8 bases matching TRBD1. V shed 8 bases and J 5 bases; nucleotides not matched to a gene: 7. CDR3 size: 13 residues. CDR1 and CDR2 from the germline V gene are ENHRY and SYGVKD. The chain's CDR3 is CAIHDRGAETQYF. The CDR3 DNA reads as TGTGCCATCCACGACAGGGGCGCGGAGACCCAGTACTTC.

The chain combines TRBV19 with TRBJ1-5; 7 bases match TRBD1. V shed 8 bases, J shed 2 bases, and the junction held 6 bases outside the gene matches. Looked up from germline, CDR1 is LNHDA and CDR2 is SQIVND (reference sequence). There are 14 residues in the CDR3. Here the CDR3 reads CASSTGNGNQPQHF. The CDR3 DNA is TGTGCCAGTTCGACAGGGAACGGCAATCAGCCCCAGCATTTT.